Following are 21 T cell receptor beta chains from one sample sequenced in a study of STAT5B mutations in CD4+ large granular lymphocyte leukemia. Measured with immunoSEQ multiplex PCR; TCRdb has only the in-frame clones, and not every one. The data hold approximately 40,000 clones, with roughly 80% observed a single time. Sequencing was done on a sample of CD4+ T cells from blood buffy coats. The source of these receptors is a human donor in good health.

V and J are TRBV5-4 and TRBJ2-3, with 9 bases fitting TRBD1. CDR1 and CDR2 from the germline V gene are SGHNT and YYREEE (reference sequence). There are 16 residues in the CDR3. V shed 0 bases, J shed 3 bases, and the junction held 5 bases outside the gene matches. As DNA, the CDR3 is TGTGCCAGCAGCTTGGGTCCGGGACAGGGAACAGATACGCAGTATTTT. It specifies CASSLGPGQGTDTQYF.

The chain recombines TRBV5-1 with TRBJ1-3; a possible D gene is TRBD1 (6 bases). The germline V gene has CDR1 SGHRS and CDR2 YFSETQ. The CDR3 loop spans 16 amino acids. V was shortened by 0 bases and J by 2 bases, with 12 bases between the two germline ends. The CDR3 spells CASSLDLQGTGNTIYF. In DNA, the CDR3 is TGCGCCAGCAGCTTGGATCTTCAGGGGACTGGAAACACCATATATTTT.

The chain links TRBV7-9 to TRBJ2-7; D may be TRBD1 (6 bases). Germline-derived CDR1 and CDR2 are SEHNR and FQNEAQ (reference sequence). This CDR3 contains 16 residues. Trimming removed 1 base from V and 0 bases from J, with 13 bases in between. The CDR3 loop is CASSLGAGDDSYEQYF. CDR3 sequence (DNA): TGTGCCAGCAGCTTAGGGGCAGGGGATGACTCCTACGAGCAGTACTTC.

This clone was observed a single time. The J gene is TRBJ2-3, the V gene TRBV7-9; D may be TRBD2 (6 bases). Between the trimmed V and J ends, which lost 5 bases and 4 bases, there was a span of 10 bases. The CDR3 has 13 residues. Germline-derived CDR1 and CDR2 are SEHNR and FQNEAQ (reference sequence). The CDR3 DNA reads TGTGCCAGCAGCCGCCCGGGAGCAGATACGCAGTATTTT. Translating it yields CASSRPGADTQYF.

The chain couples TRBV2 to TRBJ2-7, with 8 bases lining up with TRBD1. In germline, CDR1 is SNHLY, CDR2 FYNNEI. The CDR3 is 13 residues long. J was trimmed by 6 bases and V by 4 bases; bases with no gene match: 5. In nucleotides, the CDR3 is TGTGCCAGCAGTGGACAGGGGTTTAGCGAGCAGTACTTC. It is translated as CASSGQGFSEQYF.

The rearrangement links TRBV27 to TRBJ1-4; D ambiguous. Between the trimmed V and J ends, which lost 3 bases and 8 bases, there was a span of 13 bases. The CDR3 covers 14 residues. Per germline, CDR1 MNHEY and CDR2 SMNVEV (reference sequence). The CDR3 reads CASSFRSPREKLFF. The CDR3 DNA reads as TGTGCCAGCAGTTTTAGGTCCCCGAGGGAAAAACTGTTTTTT.

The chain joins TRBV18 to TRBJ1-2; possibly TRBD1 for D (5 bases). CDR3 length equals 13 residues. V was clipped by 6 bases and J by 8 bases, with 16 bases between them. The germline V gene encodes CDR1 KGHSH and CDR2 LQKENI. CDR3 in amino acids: CASSPGTSNGYTF. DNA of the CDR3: TGTGCCAGCTCCCCTGGGACCTCAAACGGCTACACCTTC.

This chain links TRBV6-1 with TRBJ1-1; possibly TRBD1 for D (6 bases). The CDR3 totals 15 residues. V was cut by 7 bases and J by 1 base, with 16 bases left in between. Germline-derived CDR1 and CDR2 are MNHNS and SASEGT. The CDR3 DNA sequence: TGTGCCAGCACCAAAGGGGGGGGGCCGAACACTGAAGCTTTCTTT. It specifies CASTKGGGPNTEAFF.

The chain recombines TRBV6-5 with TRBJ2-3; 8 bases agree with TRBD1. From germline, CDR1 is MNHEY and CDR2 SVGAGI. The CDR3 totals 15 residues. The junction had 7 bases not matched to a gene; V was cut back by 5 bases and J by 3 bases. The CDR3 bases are TGTGCCAGCAGTCTAGGACAGGGATATACAGATACGCAGTATTTT. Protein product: CASSLGQGYTDTQYF.

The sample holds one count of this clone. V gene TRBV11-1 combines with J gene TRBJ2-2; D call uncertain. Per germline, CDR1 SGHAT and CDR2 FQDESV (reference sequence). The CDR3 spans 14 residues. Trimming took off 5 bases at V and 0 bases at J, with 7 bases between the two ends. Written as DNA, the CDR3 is TGTGCCAGCAGCCCCCCCGCGAACACCGGGGAGCTGTTTTTT. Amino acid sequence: CASSPPANTGELFF.

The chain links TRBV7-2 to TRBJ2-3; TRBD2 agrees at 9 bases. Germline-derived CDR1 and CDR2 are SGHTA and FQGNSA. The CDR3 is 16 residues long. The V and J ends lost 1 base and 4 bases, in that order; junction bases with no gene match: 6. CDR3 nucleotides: TGTGCCAGCAGCTTAGGGGTAGCGGGAGTAGCAGATACGCAGTATTTT. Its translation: CASSLGVAGVADTQYF.

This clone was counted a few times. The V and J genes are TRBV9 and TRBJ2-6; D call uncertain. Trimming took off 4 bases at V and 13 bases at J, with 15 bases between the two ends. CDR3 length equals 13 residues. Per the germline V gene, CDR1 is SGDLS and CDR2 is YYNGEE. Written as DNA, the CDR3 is TGTGCCAGCAGCTCCCCACCGCTCCGAGTCCTGACTTTC. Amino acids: CASSSPPLRVLTF.

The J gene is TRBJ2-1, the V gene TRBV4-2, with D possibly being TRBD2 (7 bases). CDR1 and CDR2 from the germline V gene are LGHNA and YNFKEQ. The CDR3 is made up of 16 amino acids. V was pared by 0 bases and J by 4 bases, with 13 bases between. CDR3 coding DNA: TGTGCCAGCAGCCAAGATAGGGGGGGGAATTACAATGAGCAGTTCTTC. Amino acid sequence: CASSQDRGGNYNEQFF.

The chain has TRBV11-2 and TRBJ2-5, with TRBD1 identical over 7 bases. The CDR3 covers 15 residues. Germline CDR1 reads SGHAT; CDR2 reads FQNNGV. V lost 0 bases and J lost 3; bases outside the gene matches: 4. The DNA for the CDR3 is TGTGCCAGCAGCTTAGAGGGACAGATTAAAGAGACCCAGTACTTC. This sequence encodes CASSLEGQIKETQYF.

The CDR3, as DNA: TGTGCTGTTTTCGGGGGGCTAAACACCGGGGAGCTGTTTTTT. Protein sequence: CAVFGGLNTGELFF. The chain uses TRBV28 and TRBJ2-2, with D perhaps matching TRBD2 (7 bases). This CDR3 comprises 14 residues. Germline V gene data show CDR1 as MDHEN and CDR2 as SYDVKM.

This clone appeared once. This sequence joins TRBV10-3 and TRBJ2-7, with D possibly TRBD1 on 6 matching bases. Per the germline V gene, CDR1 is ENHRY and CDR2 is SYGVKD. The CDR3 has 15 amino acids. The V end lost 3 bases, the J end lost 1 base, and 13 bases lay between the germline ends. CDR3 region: CAISDLGALSYEQYF. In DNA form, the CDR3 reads TGTGCCATCAGTGATCTGGGGGCTCTTTCCTACGAGCAGTACTTC.

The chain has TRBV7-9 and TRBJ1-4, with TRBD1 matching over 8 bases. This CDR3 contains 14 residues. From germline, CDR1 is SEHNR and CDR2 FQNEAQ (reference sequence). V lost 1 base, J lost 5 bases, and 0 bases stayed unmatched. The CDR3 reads CASSLGQGNEKLFF. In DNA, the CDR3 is TGTGCCAGCAGCTTAGGACAGGGGAATGAAAAACTGTTTTTT.

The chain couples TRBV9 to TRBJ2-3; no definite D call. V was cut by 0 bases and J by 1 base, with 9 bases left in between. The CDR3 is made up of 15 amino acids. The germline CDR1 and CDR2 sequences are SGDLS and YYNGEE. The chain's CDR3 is CASSVGPDGTDTQYF. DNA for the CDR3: TGTGCCAGCAGCGTAGGTCCGGACGGCACAGATACGCAGTATTTT.

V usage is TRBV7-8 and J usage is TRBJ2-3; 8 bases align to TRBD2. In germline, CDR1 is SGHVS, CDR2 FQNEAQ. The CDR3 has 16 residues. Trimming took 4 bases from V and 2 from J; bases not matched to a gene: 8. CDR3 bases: TGTGCCAGCAGCTCCCGACTAGCGCAGGACACAGATACGCAGTATTTT. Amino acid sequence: CASSSRLAQDTDTQYF.

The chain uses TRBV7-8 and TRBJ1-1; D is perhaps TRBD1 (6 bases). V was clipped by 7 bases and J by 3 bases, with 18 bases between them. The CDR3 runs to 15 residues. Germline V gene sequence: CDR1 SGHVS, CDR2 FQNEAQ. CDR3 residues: CASNLQGFRYTEAFF. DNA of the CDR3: TGTGCCAGCAACCTACAGGGATTCAGGTACACTGAAGCTTTCTTT.

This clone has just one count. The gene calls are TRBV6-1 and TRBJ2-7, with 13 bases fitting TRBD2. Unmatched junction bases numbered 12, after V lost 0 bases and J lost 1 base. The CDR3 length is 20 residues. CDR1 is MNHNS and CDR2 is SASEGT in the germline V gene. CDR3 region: CASSEAPLAGGRVQSYEQYF. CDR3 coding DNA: TGTGCCAGCAGTGAAGCCCCACTAGCGGGGGGGCGGGTGCAATCCTACGAGCAGTACTTC.